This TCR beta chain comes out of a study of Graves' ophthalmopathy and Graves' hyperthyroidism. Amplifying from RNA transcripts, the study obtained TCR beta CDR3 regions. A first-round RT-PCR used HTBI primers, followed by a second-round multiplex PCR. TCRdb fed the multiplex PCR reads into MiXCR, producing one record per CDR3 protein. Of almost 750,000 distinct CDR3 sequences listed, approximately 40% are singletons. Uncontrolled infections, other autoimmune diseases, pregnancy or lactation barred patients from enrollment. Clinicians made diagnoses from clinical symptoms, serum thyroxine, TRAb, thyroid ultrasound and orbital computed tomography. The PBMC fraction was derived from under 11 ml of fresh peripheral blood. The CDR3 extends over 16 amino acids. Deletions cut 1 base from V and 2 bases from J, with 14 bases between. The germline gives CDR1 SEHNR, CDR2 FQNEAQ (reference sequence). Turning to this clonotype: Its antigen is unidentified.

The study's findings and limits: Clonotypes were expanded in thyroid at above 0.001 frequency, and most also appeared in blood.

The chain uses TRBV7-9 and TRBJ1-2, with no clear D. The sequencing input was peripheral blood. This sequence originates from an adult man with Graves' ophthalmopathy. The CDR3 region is CASSLVIEGPNYGYTF. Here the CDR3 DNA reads TGTGCCAGCAGCTTAGTCATAGAGGGCCCCAACTATGGCTACACCTTC.